This record covers a single T cell receptor (beta chain). Its cognate antigen is unknown. The source of the sample is a study of cytomegalovirus exposure and HLA in healthy donors. Overall study context: Around 81% of a few hundred genotyped donors fell in the Caucasian-associated ancestry cluster.

The PCR contained 60 Vbeta and 13 Jbeta primers. Here immunoSEQ multiplex PCR was the method, and the copy in TCRdb shows in-frame clones only, minus some. Altogether fewer than 60,000 clones are present, around three fifths being singletons, with the ten largest covering 12%. Findings and limits, study-wide: Some highly shared sequence variants likely arose as a pipeline artifact. Whilst most TCR sequences proved rare, a subset of public TCRs occurred across many donors.

Per the germline V gene, CDR1 is MRHNA and CDR2 is SNTAGT. The CDR3 sequence is 15 residues long. The sample taken for sequencing was PBMCs. The gene calls are TRBV6-4 and TRBJ2-5; 8 nucleotides agree with TRBD2. The J call may be in error: the DNA end matches TRBJ2-7 better. This receptor was identified in a human donor in good health. As DNA, the CDR3 is TGTGCCAGCAGTGACCCGGGACTAGTCAGCTACGAGCAGTACTTC. It is translated as CASSDPGLVSYEQYF.